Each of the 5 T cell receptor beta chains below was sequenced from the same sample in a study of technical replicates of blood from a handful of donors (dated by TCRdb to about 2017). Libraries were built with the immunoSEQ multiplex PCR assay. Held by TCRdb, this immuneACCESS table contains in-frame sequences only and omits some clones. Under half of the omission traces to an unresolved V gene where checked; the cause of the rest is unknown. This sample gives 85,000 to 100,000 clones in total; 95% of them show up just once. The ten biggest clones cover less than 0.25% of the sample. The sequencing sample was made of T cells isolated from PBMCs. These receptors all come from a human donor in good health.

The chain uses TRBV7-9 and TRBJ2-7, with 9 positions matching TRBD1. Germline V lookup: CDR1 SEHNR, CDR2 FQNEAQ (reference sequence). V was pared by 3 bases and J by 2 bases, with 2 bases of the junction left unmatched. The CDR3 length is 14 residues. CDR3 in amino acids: CASSFGTGTYEQYF. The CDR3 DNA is TGTGCCAGCAGCTTCGGGACAGGGACCTACGAGCAGTACTTC.

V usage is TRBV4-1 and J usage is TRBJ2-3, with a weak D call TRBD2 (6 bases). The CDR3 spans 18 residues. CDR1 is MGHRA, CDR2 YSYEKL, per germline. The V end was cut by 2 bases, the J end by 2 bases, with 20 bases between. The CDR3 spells CASSQPIIAEPDTDTQYF. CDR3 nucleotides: TGCGCCAGCAGCCAACCCATCATAGCGGAACCAGACACAGATACGCAGTATTTT.

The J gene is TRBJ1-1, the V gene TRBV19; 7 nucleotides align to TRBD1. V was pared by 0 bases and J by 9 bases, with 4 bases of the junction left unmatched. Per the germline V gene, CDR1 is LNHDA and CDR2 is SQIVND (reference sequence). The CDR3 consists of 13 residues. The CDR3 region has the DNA TGTGCCAGTAGTATAGATCTGGGACAGAAAGCTTTCTTT. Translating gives CASSIDLGQKAFF.

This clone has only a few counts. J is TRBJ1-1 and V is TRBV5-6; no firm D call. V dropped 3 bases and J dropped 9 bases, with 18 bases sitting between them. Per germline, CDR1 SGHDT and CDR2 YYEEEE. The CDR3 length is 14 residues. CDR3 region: CASSSPSEEGKAFF. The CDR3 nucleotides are TGTGCCAGCAGCTCTCCTTCTGAGGAAGGCAAAGCTTTCTTT.

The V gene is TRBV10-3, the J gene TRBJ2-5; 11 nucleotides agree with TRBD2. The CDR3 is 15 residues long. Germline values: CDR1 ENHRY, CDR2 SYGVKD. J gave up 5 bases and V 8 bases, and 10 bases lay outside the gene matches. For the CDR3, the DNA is TGTGCCATCGGTCTTAGCGGGAGGGCCGGGGAGACCCAGTACTTC. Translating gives CAIGLSGRAGETQYF.